This is a list of T cell receptor beta chains from one sample in a study of OX40 agonist ivuxolimab in advanced cancers. Sequencing was performed with immunoSEQ multiplex PCR; in TCRdb, only in-frame clones are kept and a portion is missing. The table shows roughly 60,000 clones, with 80% to 90% occurring only once. Sequencing used CD4+ or CD8+ T cells sorted from blood, obtained in a trial of the OX40 agonist ivuxolimab. Receptor source: an adult with an advanced solid tumor such as melanoma, head and neck, liver or kidney cancer. Both conserved end residues are trimmed from each CDR3.

j_call cdr3_length v_call cdr3_aa
TRBJ2-2 11 TRBV2 ASSENPPGELF
TRBJ1-1 10 TRBV18 ASSPTGEKCF
TRBJ2-3 11 TRBV21-1 ASSRKVGDTQY
TRBJ2-1 14 TRBV5-6 ASSLLGQGLGNEQF
TRBJ1-2 13 TRBV10-2 ASSAQGGEVYGYT
TRBJ1-5 11 TRBV19 ASSIEAPGRQH
TRBJ1-5 13 TRBV19 ASSMRAGTHQPQH
TRBJ2-7 15 TRBV4-1 ASSQEGAGGMFYEQY
TRBJ2-3 11 TRBV28 ASRPGGTDTQY
TRBJ1-1 11 TRBV7-7 ASSLVLDTEAF
TRBJ2-3 12 TRBV27 ASSLSIGTDTQY
TRBJ1-5 15 TRBV5-6 ASSSLNDRVVGQPQH
TRBJ2-6 11 TRBV2 ASKVSGANVLT
TRBJ1-1 12 TRBV28 ASSLPGQVREAF
TRBJ1-1 12 TRBV19 ASSIGQGGTEAF
TRBJ1-1 11 TRBV5-1 ASTLDGETEAF
TRBJ1-1 11 TRBV6-6 ASSYAGGTEAF
TRBJ1-5 14 TRBV2 ASSDPQINSNQPQH
TRBJ1-5 12 TRBV6-1 ASKLSAAGQPQH
TRBJ1-5 12 TRBV10-3 AISEGQDHQPQH
TRBJ1-5 13 TRBV7-8 ASSLPGTANQPQH
TRBJ2-1 13 TRBV6-1 ASSDRTYRRDEQF
TRBJ2-3 21 TRBV12-1 ASSSPVTSGGASQSTSTDTQY
TRBJ2-7 12 TRBV28 ASSPGTAPRKQY
TRBJ2-2 13 TRBV7-2 ASSLVVAHTGELF
TRBJ1-4 14 TRBV6-5 ASSYSPGAGSEKLF
TRBJ1-2 9 TRBV6-5 ASRSGGGYT
TRBJ2-3 14 TRBV14 ASSRKQGRGTDTQY
TRBJ2-3 12 TRBV27 ASSRTGGPDTQY
TRBJ2-1 11 TRBV6-5 ASSSRERYEQF
TRBJ2-1 16 TRBV27 ASSLSIGGRALYNEQF
TRBJ2-1 13 TRBV18 ASSPAPGSYNEQF
TRBJ1-2 13 TRBV5-1 ASSLPGSGNYGYT
TRBJ2-5 12 TRBV5-1 ASSLGPLGETQY
TRBJ2-4 13 TRBV6-5 ASSSTGGDKNIQY
TRBJ1-2 9 TRBV20-1 SAYGDSGYT
TRBJ2-3 14 TRBV5-4 ASSWRQGAGGDTQY
TRBJ2-5 13 TRBV15 ATSTGFTGREDQY
TRBJ1-3 11 TRBV18 ASSISSGNTIY
TRBJ1-2 9 TRBV21-1 ANFGQYGYT
TRBJ2-5 12 TRBV5-6 ASSLPEGLETQY
TRBJ1-1 13 TRBV4-2 ASSLEGWGNTEAF
TRBJ1-4 11 TRBV10-3 AISRDRGEKLF
TRBJ2-7 12 TRBV28 ASSLKGPVREQY
TRBJ1-4 13 TRBV7-2 ASSLTAATNEKLF
TRBJ1-3 11 TRBV6-6 ASSYSAGNTIY
TRBJ2-1 12 TRBV6-1 ATLFSALYNEQF
TRBJ2-1 13 TRBV27 ASSPSGSSYNEQF
TRBJ1-6 13 TRBV6-1 ASSGLTGYDSPLH
TRBJ2-7 12 TRBV6-1 ASRQTRGPYEQY
TRBJ1-4 12 TRBV6-5 ASSIQGVGEKLF
TRBJ1-2 14 TRBV5-1 ASTHGGGQGALGYT
TRBJ2-2 14 TRBV9 ASSGSLRTNTGELF
TRBJ2-2 13 TRBV27 ASSPPATSSGELF
TRBJ2-7 13 TRBV28 ASSYTGPISYEQY
TRBJ2-1 11 TRBV6-5 ASSLQGKGEQF